The T cell receptor beta chain described here comes from a study of control samples from healthy donors and cancer patients. The germline V gene encodes CDR1 SGHRS and CDR2 YFSETQ. This CDR3 spans 17 amino acids. The ends were cut back, 0 bases at V and 3 bases at J, with 16 bases in the middle. Clones were sequenced by immunoSEQ multiplex PCR, and TCRdb holds only the in-frame ones, with some missing. This sample carries some 220,000 clones, around 94% of them seen once, and the ten largest clones take about 1.6%. The sequence was collected from a man aged 45 to 65 in good health. Material: blood. V usage is TRBV5-1 and J usage is TRBJ1-5; a possible D gene is TRBD1 (5 bases). CDR3 sequence (DNA): TGCGCCAGCAGCTTGGGTGGGGCGTTGGGCTCCAATCAGCCCCAGCATTTT. Translated, it gives CASSLGGALGSNQPQHF. Full variable domain (remainder filled in from reference TRBV5-1 and TRBJ1-5): KAGVTQTPRYLIKTRGQQVTLSCSPISGHRSVSWYQQTPGQGLQFLFEYFSETQRNKGNFPGRFSGRQFSNSRSEMNVSTLELGDSALYLCASSLGGALGSNQPQHFGDGTRLSIL.